The 29 T cell receptor beta chains reported below all come from one sample, sequenced in a study of T cells in Graves' hyperthyroidism and ophthalmopathy. RNA transcripts served as the template for amplifying TCR beta CDR3 regions. The HTBI set primed first-round TCR CDR3 RT-PCR. MiXCR was run by TCRdb on the multiplex PCR reads, yielding one entry per CDR3 protein. This sample carries 250,000 or so distinct CDR3 sequences, approximately 14% of them seen once, and the ten largest clones take 30% to 35%. The sequencing sample was made of blood. All receptors come from a woman aged 50 to 60 with Graves' hyperthyroidism that later progressed to Graves' ophthalmopathy.

This clonotype was detected many times. The gene calls are TRBV18 and TRBJ2-3; 7 bases agree with TRBD2. Germline CDR1 reads KGHSH; CDR2 reads LQKENI. There are 15 residues in the CDR3. Trimming removed 5 bases from V and 2 bases from J; junction bases left unmatched: 7. As DNA, the CDR3 is TGTGCCAGCTCATTAGGACTAGGTGACACAGATACGCAGTATTTT. Translating gives CASSLGLGDTDTQYF.

This clonotype was detected many times. V and J are TRBV6-4 and TRBJ2-2; D possibly corresponds to TRBD2 (6 bases). The CDR3 has 15 residues. Germline CDR1 and CDR2: MRHNA and SNTAGT. With 2 bases removed from V and 3 bases from J, the gap between germline ends came to 10 bases. Here the CDR3 DNA reads TGTGCCAGCAGTGACGGGGAGCGGGACACCGGGGAGCTGTTTTTT. This translates into CASSDGERDTGELFF.

This rearrangement joins TRBV20-1 to TRBJ1-4; TRBD1 agrees at 7 bases. Germline V gene data show CDR1 as DFQATT and CDR2 as SNEGSKA (reference sequence). V lost 6 bases and J lost 0; bases outside the gene matches: 7. The CDR3 is made up of 15 amino acids. CDR3 protein: CSATGQHATNEKLFF. The CDR3 DNA reads as TGCAGTGCAACGGGACAGCATGCAACTAATGAAAAACTGTTTTTT.

Regarding this clonotype: A much larger clone differs by one base, so this may be a read error. This chain links TRBV12-3 or TRBV12-4 with TRBJ1-4; 8 bases line up with TRBD1. This CDR3 region has 15 residues. After removal of 5 bases from V and 10 bases from J, the junction contained 12 bases not matched to a gene. The CDR3 coding sequence is TGTGCCAGCAGTCTGGACAGGGAGTCAAGTGTAAAACTGTTTTTT. Its translation: CASSLDRESSVKLFF.

Of note for this clonotype: A much larger clone differs from this one at a single base, so this may be a read error. The rearrangement links TRBV10-3 to TRBJ1-2; possible D gene TRBD1, 6 bases. The CDR3 has 14 residues. CDR1 and CDR2 (germline): ENHRY, SYGVKD. V shed 3 bases and J shed 12 bases, with 20 bases lying between them. CDR3 residues: CAISEDGTLPSHTF. For the CDR3, the DNA is TGTGCCATCAGTGAAGATGGGACACTCCCGAGCCACACCTTC.

In its sample, this clonotype was seen many times. The chain has TRBV12-3 or TRBV12-4 and TRBJ1-2; possible D gene TRBD1, 5 bases. The V gene lost 8 bases and the J gene lost 4 bases, with 11 bases spanning the gap. This CDR3 region has 12 residues. CDR3 sequence (DNA): TGTGCCAGCGGTCTCGGGGGCTATGGCTACACCTTC. This sequence encodes CASGLGGYGYTF.

With regard to this clonotype: A much larger clone differs from this one at a single base, so this may be a read error. This chain links TRBV5-1 with TRBJ2-3; D not resolved. The germline CDR1 and CDR2 sequences are SGHRS and YFSETQ. There are 14 residues in the CDR3. V was cut by 4 bases and J by 2 bases, with 11 bases left in between. The CDR3 DNA is TGCGCCAGCAGCATAAAAACTAACACAGATACGCAGTATTTT. Amino acid sequence: CASSIKTNTDTQYF.

The rearrangement joins TRBV12-3 or TRBV12-4 to TRBJ1-1, with D maybe TRBD1 (6 bases). V was pared by 1 base and J by 1 base, with 10 bases between. The CDR3 runs 15 residues. DNA for the CDR3: TGTGCCAGCAGTTTAGGGGGGCTCAGGAACACTGAAGCTTTCTTT. This sequence encodes CASSLGGLRNTEAFF.

This chain connects TRBV29-1 to TRBJ1-3; 7 nucleotides align to TRBD1. The CDR3 loop spans 13 amino acids. Trimming removed 3 bases from V and 1 base from J; junction bases left unmatched: 0. Germline loops: CDR1 SQVTM, CDR2 ANQGSEA. CDR3 region: CSVETGSGNTIYF. In DNA form, the CDR3 reads TGCAGCGTTGAGACAGGGTCTGGAAACACCATATATTTT.

This chain links TRBV30 with TRBJ1-2; TRBD1 aligns across 7 bases. Looked up from germline, CDR1 is GTSNPN and CDR2 is SVGIG (reference sequence). The trim removed 4 bases at V and 0 bases at J, leaving 8 bases unmatched. The CDR3 length is 15 residues. The CDR3 DNA reads as TGTGCCTGGAAGAGACAGGGTAAAACTAACTATGGCTACACCTTC. It codes for CAWKRQGKTNYGYTF.

This clonotype was seen more than once but under ten times. The chain employs TRBV10-3 and TRBJ1-2; 9 bases fit TRBD1. Looked up from germline, CDR1 is ENHRY and CDR2 is SYGVKD. J was trimmed by 8 bases and V by 3 bases; bases with no gene match: 7. This CDR3 is built from 14 residues. The CDR3: CAISEPTGGKGYTF. DNA for the CDR3: TGTGCCATCAGTGAACCGACAGGGGGTAAGGGCTACACCTTC.

This clonotype was picked up many times. The gene calls are TRBV7-8 and TRBJ2-1; 14 nucleotides align to TRBD2. Germline CDR1 is SGHVS and CDR2 is FQNEAQ. This CDR3 contains 18 residues. The V segment lost 5 bases and the J segment 2 bases; nucleotides outside the gene matches: 8. CDR3 bases: TGTGCCAGCAGCCTTGGGACTAGCGGGAGATACACCTACAATGAGCAGTTCTTC. It specifies CASSLGTSGRYTYNEQFF.

Many counts were recorded for this clonotype. The V call is TRBV9, the J call TRBJ2-5; 11 bases fit TRBD2. This CDR3 has 15 residues. V lost 2 bases to trimming and J lost 4 bases; unmatched junction nucleotides: 4. Per the germline V gene, CDR1 is SGDLS and CDR2 is YYNGEE. CDR3 region: CASSVSGTSGETQYF. The CDR3 DNA reads TGTGCCAGCAGCGTCTCCGGGACTAGCGGAGAGACCCAGTACTTC.

To note about this clonotype: Since no conserved phenylalanine or tryptophan closes the CDR3, a read error is the likely cause. The chain carries TRBV27 and TRBJ1-5, with 10 positions matching TRBD1. V lost 3 bases, J lost 4 bases, and 3 bases stayed unmatched. CDR3 size: 15 residues. CDR1 MNHEY and CDR2 SMNVEV come from the germline V gene (reference sequence). CDR3 sequence (DNA): TGTGCCAGCAGTTTCGGACAGGGGGGTAATCAGCCCCAGCATCTT. Its translation is CASSFGQGGNQPQHL.

Worth noting for this clonotype: Sequence at one end of the junction differs from germline and may be a read error. V gene TRBV5-1 combines with J gene TRBJ1-2; D call uncertain. CDR1 is SGHRS and CDR2 is YFSETQ in the germline V gene. This CDR3 has 13 residues. CDR3 residues: CASRPQTNYGYTF. DNA for the CDR3: TGTGCCAGCAGGCCCCAGACTAACTATGGCTACACCTTC.

This clonotype was seen repeatedly, ten times or more. The chain carries TRBV3-1 and TRBJ1-1; D possibly corresponds to TRBD1 (6 bases). The length of the CDR3 is 14 residues. Germline values: CDR1 LGHDT, CDR2 YNNKEL (reference sequence). V lost 4 bases and J 5 bases, leaving 14 bases between the germline ends. This chain's CDR3 is CASSPGHGSTEAFF. As DNA, the CDR3 is TGTGCCAGCAGCCCGGGACACGGCTCGACTGAAGCTTTCTTT.

This clonotype was picked up many times. The V call is TRBV5-1, the J call TRBJ2-3, with a possible D match to TRBD1 (6 bases). Germline V gene data show CDR1 as SGHRS and CDR2 as YFSETQ. The CDR3 is made up of 14 amino acids. V lost 4 bases to trimming and J lost 0 bases, with 9 bases between them. In DNA form, the CDR3 reads TGCGCCAGCAGCACAGGGAGAAGCACAGATACGCAGTATTTT. Translating it yields CASSTGRSTDTQYF.

At least ten counts were recorded for this clonotype. The rearrangement links TRBV3-1 to TRBJ2-6; 8 bases are shared with TRBD1. V dropped 5 bases and J dropped 4; count of bases not matched to a gene: 7. CDR3 size: 16 residues. Per the germline V gene, CDR1 is LGHDT and CDR2 is YNNKEL (reference sequence). The CDR3 region has the DNA TGTGCCAGCAGCACCCCACAGGGGGTCGGGGCCAACGTCCTGACTTTC. Protein product: CASSTPQGVGANVLTF.

This clonotype has ten or more counts. J is TRBJ2-7 and V is TRBV24-1; D may correspond to TRBD1 or TRBD2 (5 bases each). The germline V and J ends were trimmed by 0 bases and 0 bases, with 14 bases remaining between them. CDR1 and CDR2 (germline): KGHDR, SFDVKD. This CDR3 is built from 17 residues. The CDR3 DNA is TGTGCCACCAGTGATTTGGGGGACGCCTTTAGCTCCTACGAGCAGTACTTC. Amino acid sequence: CATSDLGDAFSSYEQYF.

This clonotype has at least ten counts. This sequence joins TRBV27 and TRBJ2-1; 14 nucleotides agree with TRBD2. The V gene end was trimmed by 6 bases and the J gene end by 6 bases; junction bases not matched to a gene: 13. Per germline, CDR1 MNHEY and CDR2 SMNVEV (reference sequence). CDR3 length equals 18 residues. The CDR3 region has the DNA TGTGCCAGCAGCCGATCGGGTCGACTAGCGGGAGGGCGCAATGAGCAGTTCTTC. It translates to CASSRSGRLAGGRNEQFF.

In DNA form, the CDR3 reads TGTGCCAGCAGCTTACCCATTGGAGGCACCGGGGAGCTGTTTTTT. This codes for CASSLPIGGTGELFF. The chain has TRBV7-9 and TRBJ2-2, with D possibly TRBD2 on 5 matching bases. The CDR3 spans 15 residues. Germline assignment: CDR1 SEHNR and CDR2 FQNEAQ (reference sequence). V lost 2 bases and J 4 bases, leaving 11 bases between the germline ends.

This clonotype was found a few times. The DNA of the CDR3 is TGTGCCAGCAGCTTAGCGCTCCGGGGCTACACCTTC. This translates into CASSLALRGYTF. The rearrangement uses TRBV7-9 and TRBJ1-2, with unresolved D. This CDR3 has 12 residues. V was pared by 0 bases and J by 8 bases, with 7 bases between. Germline V gene sequence: CDR1 SEHNR, CDR2 FQNEAQ (reference sequence).

This clonotype showed up many times. The chain couples TRBV20-1 to TRBJ2-7; 15 bases agree with TRBD2. Germline CDR1 and CDR2: DFQATT and SNEGSKA (reference sequence). Trimming took 1 base from V and 2 from J; bases not matched to a gene: 6. The CDR3 sequence is 17 residues long. This chain's CDR3 is CSARAGTSGRRTYEQYF. The CDR3, as DNA: TGCAGTGCTAGAGCCGGGACTAGCGGGAGGAGGACCTACGAGCAGTACTTC.

This clonotype was counted many times. The chain couples TRBV28 to TRBJ2-7, with D tentatively TRBD2 (5 bases). Germline V gene sequence: CDR1 MDHEN, CDR2 SYDVKM. The V end lost 7 bases, the J end lost 2 bases, and 18 bases lay between the germline ends. The CDR3 contains 15 residues. The CDR3 nucleotides read TGTGCCAGCACCTTATGGTCTAGCAGCCCCTACGAGCAGTACTTC. It translates to CASTLWSSSPYEQYF.

This clonotype has at least ten counts. V usage is TRBV24-1 and J usage is TRBJ2-1; 12 nucleotides match TRBD2. The CDR3 length is 14 residues. The junction had 3 bases not matched to a gene; V was cut back by 9 bases and J by 4 bases. Per germline, CDR1 KGHDR and CDR2 SFDVKD. CDR3 sequence: CATSTSGSYNEQFF. In nucleotides, the CDR3 is TGTGCCACCTCGACTAGCGGGAGTTACAATGAGCAGTTCTTC.

This rearrangement joins TRBV20-1 to TRBJ2-1, with 12 bases identical to TRBD2. This CDR3 is 17 amino acids long. Germline lookup yields CDR1 DFQATT and CDR2 SNEGSKA (reference sequence). After removal of 1 base from V and 6 bases from J, the junction contained 10 bases not matched to a gene. The CDR3 sequence: CSARAGTSGFPPNEQFF. DNA of the CDR3: TGCAGTGCTAGAGCTGGGACTAGCGGGTTCCCCCCCAATGAGCAGTTCTTC.

This clonotype was picked up many times. The chain carries TRBV28 and TRBJ1-5; TRBD1 matches 7 bases. This CDR3 comprises 14 residues. Germline V lookup: CDR1 MDHEN, CDR2 SYDVKM. The ends lost 4 bases at V and 2 bases at J; junction bases unmatched: 2. In DNA, the CDR3 is TGTGCCAGCAGTTCAGGGGGAGGCAATCAGCCCCAGCATTTT. This codes for CASSSGGGNQPQHF.

The chain is built from TRBV10-3 and TRBJ2-1; 7 nucleotides align to TRBD2. CDR3 size: 14 residues. The J segment lost 3 bases and the V segment lost 4 bases, leaving 3 bases of the junction unmatched. Germline V gene sequence: CDR1 ENHRY, CDR2 SYGVKD. The CDR3, as DNA: TGTGCCATCAGTGGGACTAGGGGCTACAATGAGCAGTTCTTC. This sequence encodes CAISGTRGYNEQFF.

This clonotype appeared many times. The V call is TRBV11-2, the J call TRBJ2-1, with unresolved D. Germline CDR1 is SGHAT and CDR2 is FQNNGV. V was trimmed by 4 bases and J by 3 bases, leaving 10 bases between them. This CDR3 contains 14 residues. The CDR3: CASSSGTFYNEQFF. The DNA for the CDR3 is TGTGCCAGCAGCTCCGGTACATTCTACAATGAGCAGTTCTTC.